These 32 T cell receptor beta chains came from one sample sequenced in a study of control samples from healthy donors and cancer patients. Data came from immunoSEQ multiplex PCR; TCRdb stores just in-frame clones and leaves some out. The sample consists of some 39,000 clones, about 83% of them appearing once. Sequencing input: PBMCs. These receptor sequences come from a woman aged 55-75 years with lung cancer.

The CDR3 sequence: CASSLRGRNSPLHF. In nucleotides, the CDR3 is TGTGCCAGCAGTCTAAGGGGTAGGAATTCACCCCTCCACTTT. The chain has TRBV6-5 and TRBJ1-6; tentatively, D is TRBD1 (5 bases). Per germline, CDR1 MNHEY and CDR2 SVGAGI. The CDR3 is 14 amino acids. V lost 5 bases and J lost 7, with 12 bases in between.

This sequence joins TRBV20-1 and TRBJ1-3; 7 bases align to TRBD1. The V and J ends lost 3 bases and 0 bases, in that order; junction bases with no gene match: 8. CDR3 length: 16 residues. CDR1 and CDR2 from the germline V gene are DFQATT and SNEGSKA (reference sequence). The chain's CDR3 is CSASLPGQLSGNTIYF. CDR3 DNA: TGCAGTGCTAGTTTGCCGGGACAGCTCTCTGGAAACACCATATATTTT.

The chain joins TRBV7-9 to TRBJ1-2; maybe TRBD1 (5 bases). This CDR3 is built from 14 residues. Germline assignment: CDR1 SEHNR and CDR2 FQNEAQ (reference sequence). Trimming stripped 6 bases from V and 7 bases from J, with 18 bases between. This chain's CDR3 is CASSPSGVEGGYTF. The CDR3, as DNA: TGTGCCAGCAGTCCATCGGGGGTAGAAGGTGGCTACACCTTC. The full variable domain, with the rest looked up from reference TRBV7-9 and TRBJ1-2, is DTGVSQNPRHKITKRGQNVTFRCDPISEHNRLYWYRQTLGQGPEFLTYFQNEAQLEKSRLLSDRFSAERPKGSFSTLEIQRTEQGDSAMYLCASSPSGVEGGYTFGSGTRLTVV.

The J gene is TRBJ2-2, the V gene TRBV5-1, with D possibly called TRBD1 or TRBD2 (6 bases each). The CDR3 runs to 14 residues. Germline CDR1 is SGHRS and CDR2 is YFSETQ. V was shortened by 0 bases and J by 5 bases, with 8 bases between the two germline ends. CDR3 region: CASSLEGGTGELFF. The CDR3 DNA is TGCGCCAGCAGCTTGGAAGGGGGGACCGGGGAGCTGTTTTTT.

In this sample, this clone turned up a few times. This chain uses TRBV7-3 with TRBJ2-3; 8 bases agree with TRBD1. Per germline, CDR1 SGHTA and CDR2 FQGTGA. V gave up 1 base and J gave up 1 base; unmatched junction bases: 4. The CDR3 covers 16 residues. CDR3 DNA: TGTGCCAGCAGCTTAAGGTCAGGGGGCGGCACAGATACGCAGTATTTT. This translates into CASSLRSGGGTDTQYF.

The chain couples TRBV7-8 to TRBJ2-1, with TRBD2 matching 10 bases. CDR1 is SGHVS and CDR2 is FQNEAQ in the germline V gene. This CDR3 comprises 15 residues. V dropped 3 bases and J dropped 5; count of bases not matched to a gene: 4. The CDR3 is CASSFLAGVDNEQFF. CDR3 in DNA: TGTGCCAGCAGCTTCCTAGCGGGAGTCGACAATGAGCAGTTCTTC.

The chain links TRBV11-2 to TRBJ2-5; D tentatively fits TRBD1 or TRBD2 (7 bases each). This CDR3 comprises 15 residues. Germline V gene data show CDR1 as SGHAT and CDR2 as FQNNGV. Between the trimmed V and J ends, which lost 6 bases and 5 bases, there was a span of 19 bases. CDR3 residues: CASRSGGVPGETQYF. Written as DNA, the CDR3 is TGTGCCAGCAGGTCAGGGGGGGTCCCCGGGGAGACCCAGTACTTC.

The V call is TRBV7-2, the J call TRBJ2-5; 8 bases agree with TRBD1. The length of the CDR3 is 13 residues. Germline values: CDR1 SGHTA, CDR2 FQGNSA. V lost 6 bases and J lost 5; bases outside the gene matches: 5. The CDR3 DNA reads as TGTGCCAGCAGTCCAGGGGGCCGGGAGACCCAGTACTTC. It encodes CASSPGGRETQYF.

J is TRBJ2-5 and V is TRBV5-4; 8 bases match TRBD2. Germline loops: CDR1 SGHNT, CDR2 YYREEE (reference sequence). The junction had 8 bases not matched to a gene; V was cut back by 5 bases and J by 5 bases. This CDR3 comprises 14 residues. CDR3 protein: CASRPRGGEETQYF. CDR3 sequence (DNA): TGTGCCAGCAGGCCCCGGGGGGGAGAGGAGACCCAGTACTTC.

Here the CDR3 reads CASCQGPTGELFF. CDR3 DNA sequence: TGTGCCAGTTGCCAGGGACCCACCGGGGAGCTGTTTTTT. The genes are TRBV19 and TRBJ2-2; D possibly uses TRBD1 or TRBD2 (5 bases each). Per the germline V gene, CDR1 is LNHDA and CDR2 is SQIVND (reference sequence). The CDR3 is made up of 13 amino acids. Deletions cut 8 bases from V and 4 bases from J, with 11 bases between.

This clone was found once. The chain recombines TRBV27 with TRBJ2-7; possibly TRBD2 for D (5 bases). The V end was cut by 1 base, the J end by 4 bases, with 11 bases between. The CDR3 spans 14 residues. CDR1 MNHEY and CDR2 SMNVEV come from the germline V gene (reference sequence). CDR3 nucleotides: TGTGCCAGCAGTTTATACGCTAGCCGGTACGAGCAGTACTTC. The encoded protein is CASSLYASRYEQYF.

This chain connects TRBV5-1 to TRBJ2-3, with 8 positions matching TRBD1. CDR1 is SGHRS, CDR2 YFSETQ, per germline. Unmatched junction bases numbered 8, after V lost 4 bases and J lost 1 base. This CDR3 has 16 amino acids. The CDR3 DNA reads TGCGCCAGCAGCACCGCAGGGGGCGCCGGCACAGATACGCAGTATTTT. It translates to CASSTAGGAGTDTQYF.

V and J are TRBV7-8 and TRBJ2-7; 8 nucleotides agree with TRBD1. V was pared by 4 bases and J by 4 bases, with 6 bases of the junction left unmatched. The germline V gene has CDR1 SGHVS and CDR2 FQNEAQ. The CDR3 contains 14 residues. CDR3 nucleotide sequence: TGTGCCAGCAGCTCCCGGACAGGGAGGTACGAGCAGTACTTC. Translation: CASSSRTGRYEQYF.

The V and J genes are TRBV7-3 and TRBJ2-6; D unresolved. Germline assignment: CDR1 SGHTA and CDR2 FQGTGA. This CDR3 region has 16 residues. V lost 2 bases, J lost 0 bases, and 8 bases lay in between. Here the CDR3 reads CASSLGFSSGANVLTF. CDR3 nucleotides: TGTGCCAGCAGCTTAGGGTTTAGCTCTGGGGCCAACGTCCTGACTTTC.

The rearrangement links TRBV19 to TRBJ1-1; D remains ambiguous. This CDR3 contains 14 residues. The germline V gene encodes CDR1 LNHDA and CDR2 SQIVND (reference sequence). The V end was cut by 6 bases, the J end by 1 base, with 12 bases between. CDR3 in amino acids: CASSPLSKNTEAFF. CDR3 in DNA: TGTGCCAGTAGCCCTCTGAGTAAGAACACTGAAGCTTTCTTT.

In its sample, this clone was seen once. Here the CDR3 reads CASSAGTSAGELFF. The CDR3 DNA reads TGCGCCAGCAGCGCCGGGACTAGCGCCGGGGAGCTGTTTTTT. The V gene is TRBV5-1, the J gene TRBJ2-2; 10 bases map to TRBD2. This CDR3 comprises 14 residues. V lost 4 bases, J lost 6 bases, and 3 bases stayed unmatched. The germline CDR1 and CDR2 sequences are SGHRS and YFSETQ.

The chain combines TRBV7-2 with TRBJ2-2, with TRBD2 as a possible D gene (5 bases). Germline CDR1 reads SGHTA; CDR2 reads FQGNSA. The V and J ends lost 6 bases and 4 bases respectively, with 12 bases between them. The CDR3 length is 14 residues. The chain's CDR3 is CASRTDRGTGELFF. The DNA for the CDR3 is TGTGCCAGCAGGACGGATCGGGGCACCGGGGAGCTGTTTTTT.

V and J are TRBV5-4 and TRBJ2-1; D not resolved. V dropped 4 bases and J dropped 4 bases, with 12 bases sitting between them. This CDR3 is 14 amino acids long. Germline V lookup: CDR1 SGHNT, CDR2 YYREEE (reference sequence). The CDR3 region has the DNA TGTGCCAGCAGCCAACCTCGCCGGTACAATGAGCAGTTCTTC. Protein: CASSQPRRYNEQFF. The variable domain in full, with the rest retrieved from reference TRBV5-4 and TRBJ2-1, is ETGVTQSPTHLIKTRGQQVTLRCSSQSGHNTVSWYQQALGQGPQFIFQYYREEENGRGNFPPRFSGLQFPNYSSELNVNALELDDSALYLCASSQPRRYNEQFFGPGTRLTVL.

V is TRBV19 and J is TRBJ2-7; TRBD1 matches at 10 bases. CDR3 size: 14 residues. Germline loops: CDR1 LNHDA, CDR2 SQIVND (reference sequence). V trimming: 5 bases; J trimming: 7 bases; junction bases outside the gene matches: 8. The DNA for the CDR3 is TGTGCCAGTAGTTTCCGGGACAGGGGACGTGAGCAGTACTTC. The encoded protein is CASSFRDRGREQYF.

The chain joins TRBV6-5 to TRBJ1-2; perhaps TRBD1 as D (6 bases). Between the trimmed V and J ends, which lost 6 bases and 0 bases, there was a span of 11 bases. The germline V gene has CDR1 MNHEY and CDR2 SVGAGI. This CDR3 has 14 amino acids. The CDR3 sequence: CASRLQGANYGYTF. The CDR3 DNA reads as TGTGCCAGCAGATTACAGGGTGCTAACTATGGCTACACCTTC.

The chain is built from TRBV6-5 and TRBJ2-7, with D uncertain. In germline, CDR1 is MNHEY, CDR2 SVGAGI. The CDR3 extends over 11 amino acids. The ends were cut back, 4 bases at V and 9 bases at J, with 10 bases in the middle. The CDR3 region has the DNA TGTGCCAGCAGTTTAGGTCGGGCGCAGTACTTC. Translated: CASSLGRAQYF.

CDR3 sequence reads: CASSPGASYGYTF. The CDR3 region has the DNA TGTGCCAGCAGTCCCGGGGCCTCCTATGGCTACACCTTC. J is TRBJ1-2 and V is TRBV27; a possible D gene is TRBD1 (5 bases). V was cut by 5 bases and J by 4 bases, with 11 bases left in between. CDR3 length equals 13 residues. Germline V gene lookup returns CDR1 MNHEY and CDR2 SMNVEV (reference sequence).

This clone showed up just a few times. The rearrangement uses TRBV7-2 and TRBJ2-1; D remains unclear. CDR1 SGHTA and CDR2 FQGNSA come from the germline V gene. V gave up 7 bases and J gave up 6 bases, with 13 bases separating them. The CDR3 is 13 amino acids. This chain's CDR3 is CASTHSGFNEQFF. In DNA form, the CDR3 reads TGTGCCAGCACACATTCCGGGTTCAATGAGCAGTTCTTC.

In its sample, this clone was seen once. The chain employs TRBV5-4 and TRBJ2-7, with D unresolved. With 0 bases removed from V and 5 bases from J, the gap between germline ends came to 6 bases. There are 12 residues in the CDR3. Germline CDR1 reads SGHNT; CDR2 reads YYREEE (reference sequence). CDR3 amino acids: CASSLVADEQYF. CDR3 coding DNA: TGTGCCAGCAGCTTGGTGGCAGACGAGCAGTACTTC.

The genes are TRBV30 and TRBJ1-2; D is ambiguous. There are 11 residues in the CDR3. V gave up 3 bases and J gave up 4 bases, with 6 bases separating them. Germline V gene data show CDR1 as GTSNPN and CDR2 as SVGIG (reference sequence). CDR3 in amino acids: CAWSPGYGYTF. In DNA, the CDR3 is TGTGCCTGGAGCCCGGGCTATGGCTACACCTTC.

The rearrangement links TRBV4-2 to TRBJ2-7; the D gene is possibly TRBD2 (5 bases). There are 17 residues in the CDR3. Germline CDR1 LGHNA, CDR2 YNFKEQ. The germline V and J ends were trimmed by 1 base and 2 bases, with 18 bases remaining between them. The CDR3 sequence: CASSQVFTAEGTYEQYF. CDR3 coding DNA: TGTGCCAGCAGCCAAGTCTTTACCGCTGAGGGAACCTACGAGCAGTACTTC.

This sequence joins TRBV3-1 (or the pseudogene TRBV3-2) and TRBJ2-3; possibly TRBD2 for D (6 bases). The germline gives CDR1 LGHDT, CDR2 YNNKEL (reference sequence). The CDR3 is made up of 16 amino acids. V lost 1 base and J lost 2, with 13 bases in between. Here the CDR3 reads CASSQVSGGATDTQYF. CDR3 nucleotides: TGTGCCAGCAGCCAAGTAAGCGGCGGGGCCACAGATACGCAGTATTTT.

J is TRBJ2-7 and V is TRBV20-1, with D perhaps TRBD1 (6 bases). This CDR3 has 15 residues. The V and J ends lost 3 bases and 1 base respectively, with 16 bases between them. Looked up from germline, CDR1 is DFQATT and CDR2 is SNEGSKA (reference sequence). CDR3 loop: CSASSNDRPSYEQYF. The CDR3 nucleotides read TGCAGTGCTAGTAGCAACGACAGGCCGTCCTACGAGCAGTACTTC.

V gene TRBV12-5 combines with J gene TRBJ2-5; a possible D gene is TRBD1 (5 bases). The germline CDR1 and CDR2 sequences are LGHNT and FRNRAP. V was clipped by 7 bases and J by 5 bases, with 20 bases between them. This CDR3 is 15 amino acids long. CDR3 bases: TGTGCTAGTGCTCTAGGGGTTGGGATATTGGAGACCCAGTACTTC. Its translation is CASALGVGILETQYF.

V usage is TRBV29-1 and J usage is TRBJ2-7, with D perhaps given as TRBD1 or TRBD2 (5 bases each). Germline loops: CDR1 SQVTM, CDR2 ANQGSEA. Trimming cost V 7 bases and J 3 bases, with 13 bases left between them. The CDR3 has 12 amino acids. The CDR3 loop reads CSARDGHYEQYF. The CDR3 nucleotides read TGCAGCGCCCGGGACGGCCACTACGAGCAGTACTTC.

The J gene is TRBJ1-6, the V gene TRBV7-9; no firm D call. Per the germline V gene, CDR1 is SEHNR and CDR2 is FQNEAQ (reference sequence). V lost 4 bases and J 7 bases, leaving 11 bases between the germline ends. CDR3 size: 14 residues. The CDR3 sequence: CASSSLKTNSPLHF. For the CDR3, the DNA is TGTGCCAGCAGCTCTCTAAAGACAAATTCACCCCTCCACTTT.

The rearrangement joins TRBV5-4 to TRBJ1-1; perhaps TRBD1 as D (6 bases). Trimming cost V 0 bases and J 2 bases, with 14 bases left between them. This CDR3 region has 16 residues. CDR1 and CDR2 from the germline V gene are SGHNT and YYREEE (reference sequence). Written as DNA, the CDR3 is TGTGCCAGCAGCTTGGCCTACGGGACAATCAACACTGAAGCTTTCTTT. Translation: CASSLAYGTINTEAFF.